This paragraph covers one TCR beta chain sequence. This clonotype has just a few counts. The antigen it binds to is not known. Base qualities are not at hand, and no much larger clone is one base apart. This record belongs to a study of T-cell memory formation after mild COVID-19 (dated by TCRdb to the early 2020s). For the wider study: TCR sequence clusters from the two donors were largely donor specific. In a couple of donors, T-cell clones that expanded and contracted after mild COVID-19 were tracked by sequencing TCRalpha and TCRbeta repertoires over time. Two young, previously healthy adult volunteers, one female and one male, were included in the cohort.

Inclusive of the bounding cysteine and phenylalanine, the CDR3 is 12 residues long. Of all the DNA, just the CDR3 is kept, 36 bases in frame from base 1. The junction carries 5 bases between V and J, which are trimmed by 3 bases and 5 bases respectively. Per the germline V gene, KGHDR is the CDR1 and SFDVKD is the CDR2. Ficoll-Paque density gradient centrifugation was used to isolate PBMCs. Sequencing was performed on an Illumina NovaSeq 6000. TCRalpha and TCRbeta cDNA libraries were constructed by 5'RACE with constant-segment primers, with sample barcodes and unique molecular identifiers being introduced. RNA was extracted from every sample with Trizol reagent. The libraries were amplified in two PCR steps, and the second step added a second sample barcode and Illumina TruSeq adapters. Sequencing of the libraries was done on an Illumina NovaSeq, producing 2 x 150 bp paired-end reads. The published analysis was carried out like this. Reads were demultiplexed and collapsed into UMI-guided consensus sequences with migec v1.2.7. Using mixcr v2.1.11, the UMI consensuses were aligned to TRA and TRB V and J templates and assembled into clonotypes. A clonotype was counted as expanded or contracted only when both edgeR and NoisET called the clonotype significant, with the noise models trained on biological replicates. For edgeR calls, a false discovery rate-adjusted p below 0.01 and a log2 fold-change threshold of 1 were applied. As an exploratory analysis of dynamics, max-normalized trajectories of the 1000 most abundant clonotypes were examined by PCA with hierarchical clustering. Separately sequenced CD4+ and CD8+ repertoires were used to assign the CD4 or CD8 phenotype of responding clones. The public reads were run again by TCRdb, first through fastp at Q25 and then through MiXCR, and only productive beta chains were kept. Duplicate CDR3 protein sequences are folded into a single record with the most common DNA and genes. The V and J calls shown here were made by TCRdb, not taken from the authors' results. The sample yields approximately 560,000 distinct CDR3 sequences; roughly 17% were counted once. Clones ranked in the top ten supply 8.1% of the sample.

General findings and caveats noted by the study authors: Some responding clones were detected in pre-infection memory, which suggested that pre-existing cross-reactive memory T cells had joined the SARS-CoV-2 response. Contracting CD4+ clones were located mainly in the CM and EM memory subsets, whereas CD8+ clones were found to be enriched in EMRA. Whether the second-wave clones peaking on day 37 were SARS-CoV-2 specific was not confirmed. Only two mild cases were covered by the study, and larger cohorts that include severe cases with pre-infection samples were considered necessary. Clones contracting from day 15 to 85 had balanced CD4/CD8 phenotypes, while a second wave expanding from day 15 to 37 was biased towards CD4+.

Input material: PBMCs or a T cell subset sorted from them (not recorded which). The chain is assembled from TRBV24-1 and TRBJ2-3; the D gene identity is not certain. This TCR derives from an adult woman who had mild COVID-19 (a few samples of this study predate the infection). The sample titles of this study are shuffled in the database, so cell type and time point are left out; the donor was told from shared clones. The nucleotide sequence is TGTGCCACCAGTGATCTTCAAGATACGCAGTATTTT. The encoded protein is CATSDLQDTQYF.